The 9 T cell receptor beta chains below come from one sample, sequenced in a study of cytomegalovirus exposure and HLA in healthy donors. PCR used 60 Vbeta primers and 13 Jbeta primers. Data came from immunoSEQ multiplex PCR; TCRdb stores just in-frame clones and leaves some out. The sample comprises some 130,000 clones, around four fifths of which are singletons, and around 4.8% rests with the top ten. Sequenced material: PBMCs. The source is a young man in good health.

The chain links TRBV7-3 to TRBJ2-2; 13 positions agree with TRBD2. The germline gives CDR1 SGHTA, CDR2 FQGTGA. CDR3 length: 17 amino acids. V shed 4 bases, J shed 3 bases, and the junction held 5 bases outside the gene matches. The CDR3 nucleotides read TGTGCCAGCAGCTCCCCAGGACTAGCGGGAGACACCGGGGAGCTGTTTTTT. This translates into CASSSPGLAGDTGELFF.

This rearrangement joins TRBV11-2 to TRBJ2-1; D remains unclear. Germline V gene data show CDR1 as SGHAT and CDR2 as FQNNGV. V gave up 0 bases and J gave up 0 bases, with 6 bases separating them. This CDR3 comprises 15 residues. In DNA, the CDR3 is TGTGCCAGCAGCTTAGAACAGAGCTCCTACAATGAGCAGTTCTTC. Translating it yields CASSLEQSSYNEQFF.

This sequence joins TRBV10-3 and TRBJ2-5; 11 bases map to TRBD2. Near its end, the DNA agrees better with TRBJ2-7, so the J call may be wrong. CDR3 length: 14 residues. Per germline, CDR1 ENHRY and CDR2 SYGVKD. DNA of the CDR3: TGTGCCATCAAAACTAGCGGGAGCTCCTACGAGCAGTACTTC. Translated: CAIKTSGSSYEQYF.

The V call is TRBV7-9, the J call TRBJ2-1; weak D call: TRBD1 (5 bases). This CDR3 spans 12 amino acids. Per germline, CDR1 SEHNR and CDR2 FQNEAQ (reference sequence). V dropped 4 bases and J dropped 10 bases, with 11 bases sitting between them. CDR3 in DNA: TGTGCCAGCAGCTCAGGGTACAGGGAGCAGTTCTTC. Its translation: CASSSGYREQFF.

This clone was seen a handful of times. The V and J genes are TRBV11-2 and TRBJ2-7, with D tentatively TRBD2 (5 bases). Trimming left V 2 bases short and J 2 bases short, with 10 bases between. The CDR3 spans 14 residues. In germline, CDR1 is SGHAT, CDR2 FQNNGV. The CDR3 nucleotides read TGTGCCAGCAGCTTACTAACGAGGGCCTACGAGCAGTACTTC. Translation gives CASSLLTRAYEQYF.

This clone has just one count. V is TRBV7-9 and J is TRBJ2-7, with a tentative D call TRBD2 (5 bases). Germline values: CDR1 SEHNR, CDR2 FQNEAQ (reference sequence). The CDR3 length is 15 residues. The V and J ends lost 6 bases and 2 bases respectively, with 17 bases between them. The CDR3 DNA follows: TGTGCCAGCAGGTCAGAGGTACCCGGGGCCTACGAGCAGTACTTC. It specifies CASRSEVPGAYEQYF.

V is TRBV7-9 and J is TRBJ1-1; D not certain. Trimming pared 4 bases from V and 1 base from J, leaving 13 bases between. CDR1 and CDR2 from the germline V gene are SEHNR and FQNEAQ (reference sequence). The CDR3 totals 15 residues. For the CDR3, the DNA is TGTGCCAGCAGCTCCCAAGGACTGAGGAACACTGAAGCTTTCTTT. Amino acid sequence: CASSSQGLRNTEAFF.

This sequence joins TRBV6-5 and TRBJ1-1, with a tentative D call TRBD1 (5 bases). Per germline, CDR1 MNHEY and CDR2 SVGAGI. There are 13 residues in the CDR3. The germline V and J ends were trimmed by 2 bases and 4 bases, with 8 bases remaining between them. CDR3 nucleotides: TGTGCCAGCAGTTACAATAGGGGCACTGAAGCTTTCTTT. Translation: CASSYNRGTEAFF.

This clone was picked up one time. The J gene is TRBJ2-7, the V gene TRBV6-5; unclear D gene. The germline CDR1 and CDR2 sequences are MNHEY and SVGAGI. The CDR3 loop spans 14 amino acids. The V end was cut by 2 bases, the J end by 6 bases, with 14 bases between. The CDR3: CASSYGRPYSEQYF. CDR3 in DNA: TGTGCCAGCAGTTACGGGCGACCGTATAGCGAGCAGTACTTC.